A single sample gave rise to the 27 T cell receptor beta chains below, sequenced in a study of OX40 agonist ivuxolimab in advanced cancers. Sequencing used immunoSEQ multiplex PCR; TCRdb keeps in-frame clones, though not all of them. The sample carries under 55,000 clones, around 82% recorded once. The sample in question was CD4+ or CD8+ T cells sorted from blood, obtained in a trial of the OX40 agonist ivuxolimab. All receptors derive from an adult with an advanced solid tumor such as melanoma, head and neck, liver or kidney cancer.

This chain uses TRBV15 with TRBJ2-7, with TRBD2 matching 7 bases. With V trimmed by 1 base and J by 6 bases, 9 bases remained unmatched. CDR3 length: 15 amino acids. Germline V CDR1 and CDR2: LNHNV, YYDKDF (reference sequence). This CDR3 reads CATSRASGKSVEQYF. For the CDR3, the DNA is TGTGCCACCAGCAGAGCCAGCGGGAAATCGGTCGAGCAGTACTTC.

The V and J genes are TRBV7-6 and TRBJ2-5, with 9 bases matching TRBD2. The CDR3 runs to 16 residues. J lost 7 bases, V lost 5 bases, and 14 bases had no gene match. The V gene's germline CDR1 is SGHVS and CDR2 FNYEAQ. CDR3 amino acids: CASSPPVSGGLGTQYF. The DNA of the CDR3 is TGTGCCAGCAGCCCCCCGGTTAGCGGGGGCCTGGGGACCCAGTACTTC.

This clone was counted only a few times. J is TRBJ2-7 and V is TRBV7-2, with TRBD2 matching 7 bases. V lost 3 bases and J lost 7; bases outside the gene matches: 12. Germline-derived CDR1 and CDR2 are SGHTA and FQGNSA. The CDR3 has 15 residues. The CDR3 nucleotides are TGTGCCAGCAGCTTGAAGGGAGGGAAGGCTGTTGAGCAGTACTTC. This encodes CASSLKGGKAVEQYF.

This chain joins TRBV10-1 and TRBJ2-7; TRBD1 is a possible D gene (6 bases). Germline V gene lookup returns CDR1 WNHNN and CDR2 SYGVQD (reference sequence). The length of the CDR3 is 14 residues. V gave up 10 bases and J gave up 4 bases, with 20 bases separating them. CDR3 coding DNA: TGCGCCAAAACGTACAGGGTCTGGGTATACGAGCAGTACTTC. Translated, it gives CAKTYRVWVYEQYF.

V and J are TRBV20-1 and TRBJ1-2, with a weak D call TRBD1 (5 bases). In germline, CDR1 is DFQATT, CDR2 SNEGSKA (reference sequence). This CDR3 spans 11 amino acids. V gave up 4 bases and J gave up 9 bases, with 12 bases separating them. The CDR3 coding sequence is TGCAGTGCTATTGCGGGGGGAAGCTACACCTTC. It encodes CSAIAGGSYTF.

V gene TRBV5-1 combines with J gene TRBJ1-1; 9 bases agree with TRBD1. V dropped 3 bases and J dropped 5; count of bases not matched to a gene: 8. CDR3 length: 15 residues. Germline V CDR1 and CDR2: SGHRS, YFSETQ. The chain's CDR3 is CASSSGDRVLTEAFF. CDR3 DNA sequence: TGCGCCAGCAGCTCCGGGGACAGGGTATTGACTGAAGCTTTCTTT.

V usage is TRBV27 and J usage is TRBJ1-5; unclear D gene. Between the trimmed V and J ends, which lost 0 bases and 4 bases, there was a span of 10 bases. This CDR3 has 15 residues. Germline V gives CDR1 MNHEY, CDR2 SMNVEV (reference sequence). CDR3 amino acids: CASSLSVPENQPQHF. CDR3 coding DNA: TGTGCCAGCAGTTTATCAGTGCCCGAGAATCAGCCCCAGCATTTT.

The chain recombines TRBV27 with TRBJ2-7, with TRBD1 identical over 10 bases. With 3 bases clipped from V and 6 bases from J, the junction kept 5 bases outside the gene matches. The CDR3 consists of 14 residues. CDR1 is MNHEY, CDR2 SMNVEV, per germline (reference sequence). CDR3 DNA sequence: TGTGCCAGCAGTTTTCGACAGGGGGCTTCCGAGCAGTACTTC. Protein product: CASSFRQGASEQYF.

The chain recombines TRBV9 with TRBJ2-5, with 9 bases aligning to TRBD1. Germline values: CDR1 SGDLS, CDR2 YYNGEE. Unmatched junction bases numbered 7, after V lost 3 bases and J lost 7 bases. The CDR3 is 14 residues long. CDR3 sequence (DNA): TGTGCCAGCAGCGCTTGGACAGGGGATGGGACCCAGTACTTC. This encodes CASSAWTGDGTQYF.

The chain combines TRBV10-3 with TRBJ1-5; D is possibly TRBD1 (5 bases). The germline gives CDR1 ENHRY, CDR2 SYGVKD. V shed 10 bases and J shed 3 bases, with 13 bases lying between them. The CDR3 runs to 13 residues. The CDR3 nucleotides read TGTGCCACCAAGGGGCAGCTCAATCAGCCCCAGCATTTT. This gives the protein CATKGQLNQPQHF.

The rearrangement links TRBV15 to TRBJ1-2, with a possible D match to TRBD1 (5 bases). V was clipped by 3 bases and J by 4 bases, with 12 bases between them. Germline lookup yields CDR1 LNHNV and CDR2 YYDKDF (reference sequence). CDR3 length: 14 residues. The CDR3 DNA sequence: TGTGCCACCAGCAGCAACACAGGTACCTATGGCTACACCTTC. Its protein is CATSSNTGTYGYTF.

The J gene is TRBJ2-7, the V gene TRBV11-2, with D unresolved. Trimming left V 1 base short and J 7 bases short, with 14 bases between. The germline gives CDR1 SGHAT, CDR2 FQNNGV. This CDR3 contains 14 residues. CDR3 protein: CASSLVGRPEEQYF. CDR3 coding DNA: TGTGCCAGCAGCTTAGTAGGTCGTCCGGAAGAGCAGTACTTC.

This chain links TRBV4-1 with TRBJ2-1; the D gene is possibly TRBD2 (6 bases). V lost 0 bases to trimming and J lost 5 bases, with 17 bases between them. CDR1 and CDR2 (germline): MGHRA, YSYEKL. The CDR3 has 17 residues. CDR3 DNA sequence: TGCGCCAGCAGCCAAGATCCTGGAGGGGCTCAGGACAATGAGCAGTTCTTC. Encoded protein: CASSQDPGGAQDNEQFF.

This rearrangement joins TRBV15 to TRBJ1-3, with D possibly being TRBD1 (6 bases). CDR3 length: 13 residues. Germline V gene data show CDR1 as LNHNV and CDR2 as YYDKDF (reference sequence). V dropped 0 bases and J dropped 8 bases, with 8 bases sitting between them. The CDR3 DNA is TGTGCCACCAGCAGAGAAAGGGGGGACACCATATATTTT. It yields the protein CATSRERGDTIYF. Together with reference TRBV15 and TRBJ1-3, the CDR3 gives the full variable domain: DAMVIQNPRYQVTQFGKPVTLSCSQTLNHNVMYWYQQKSSQAPKLLFHYYDKDFNNEADTPDNFQSRRPNTSFCFLDIRSPGLGDTAMYLCATSRERGDTIYFGEGSWLTVV.

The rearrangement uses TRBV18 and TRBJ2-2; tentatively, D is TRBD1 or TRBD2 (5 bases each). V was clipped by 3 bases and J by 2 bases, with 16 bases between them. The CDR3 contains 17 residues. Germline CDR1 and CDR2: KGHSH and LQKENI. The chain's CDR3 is CASSPSGPGGNTGELFF. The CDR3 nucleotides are TGTGCCAGCTCACCGTCGGGGCCCGGTGGAAACACCGGGGAGCTGTTTTTT.

The CDR3 DNA reads TGCAGCGTTGAAAGAGGGACAGGGGCTGGAAACACCATATATTTT. Its translation: CSVERGTGAGNTIYF. The chain links TRBV29-1 to TRBJ1-3; 10 bases are shared with TRBD1. Germline CDR1 is SQVTM and CDR2 is ANQGSEA. With V trimmed by 2 bases and J by 2 bases, 3 bases remained unmatched. The CDR3 is made up of 15 amino acids.

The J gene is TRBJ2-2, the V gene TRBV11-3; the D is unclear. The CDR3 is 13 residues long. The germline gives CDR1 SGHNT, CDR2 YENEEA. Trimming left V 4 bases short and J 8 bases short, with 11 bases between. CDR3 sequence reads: CASSSIGAGELFF. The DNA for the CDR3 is TGTGCCAGCAGCTCGATTGGAGCTGGGGAGCTGTTTTTT.

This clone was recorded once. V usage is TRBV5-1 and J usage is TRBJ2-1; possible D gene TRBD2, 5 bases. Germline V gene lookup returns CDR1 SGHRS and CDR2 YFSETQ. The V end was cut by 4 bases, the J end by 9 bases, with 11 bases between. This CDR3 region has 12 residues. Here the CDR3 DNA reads TGCGCCAGCAGCCCGGTCGGAGGTGAGCAGTTCTTC. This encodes CASSPVGGEQFF.

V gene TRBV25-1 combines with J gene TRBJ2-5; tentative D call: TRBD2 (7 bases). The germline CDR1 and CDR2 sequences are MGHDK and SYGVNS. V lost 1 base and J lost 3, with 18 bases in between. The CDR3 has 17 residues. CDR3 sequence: CASSELGGGDRKETQYF. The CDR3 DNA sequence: TGTGCCAGCAGTGAATTGGGAGGGGGTGACAGGAAAGAGACCCAGTACTTC.

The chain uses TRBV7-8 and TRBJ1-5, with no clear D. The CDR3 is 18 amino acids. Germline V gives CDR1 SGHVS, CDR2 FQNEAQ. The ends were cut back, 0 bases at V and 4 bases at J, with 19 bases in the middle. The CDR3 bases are TGTGCCAGCAGCTTAGCGCGAGTACTCAGCTCGGCGAATCAGCCCCAGCATTTT. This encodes CASSLARVLSSANQPQHF.

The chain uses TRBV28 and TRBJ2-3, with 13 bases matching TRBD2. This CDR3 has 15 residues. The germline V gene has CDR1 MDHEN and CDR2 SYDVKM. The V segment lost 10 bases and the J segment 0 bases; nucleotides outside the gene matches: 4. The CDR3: CATGTSGISTDTQYF. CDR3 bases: TGTGCCACCGGGACTAGCGGGATTAGCACAGATACGCAGTATTTT. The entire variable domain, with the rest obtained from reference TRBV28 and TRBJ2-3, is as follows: DVKVTQSSRYLVKRTGEKVFLECVQDMDHENMFWYRQDPGLGLRLIYFSYDVKMKEKGDIPEGYSVSREKKERFSLILESASTNQTSMYLCATGTSGISTDTQYFGPGTRLTVL.

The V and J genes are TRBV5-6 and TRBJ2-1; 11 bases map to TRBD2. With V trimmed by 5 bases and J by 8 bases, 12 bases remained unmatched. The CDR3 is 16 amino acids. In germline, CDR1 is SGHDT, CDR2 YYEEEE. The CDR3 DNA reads TGTGCCAGCAGTTCTGGGGTTAGCGGGAGGGCCTATGAGCAGTTCTTC. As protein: CASSSGVSGRAYEQFF.

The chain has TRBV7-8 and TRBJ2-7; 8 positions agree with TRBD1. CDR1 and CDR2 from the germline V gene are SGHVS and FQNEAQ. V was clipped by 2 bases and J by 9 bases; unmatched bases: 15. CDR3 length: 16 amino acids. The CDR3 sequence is CASSLSGTGQSIGQYF. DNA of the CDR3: TGTGCCAGCAGCTTATCCGGGACAGGCCAATCTATCGGGCAGTACTTC.

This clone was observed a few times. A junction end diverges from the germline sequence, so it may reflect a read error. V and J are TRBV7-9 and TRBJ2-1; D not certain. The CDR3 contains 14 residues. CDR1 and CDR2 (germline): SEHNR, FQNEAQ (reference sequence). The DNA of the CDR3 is TGTGCCAGCAGCCCACCACGTTCCCCCAATCAGCAGTTCTTC. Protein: CASSPPRSPNQQFF.

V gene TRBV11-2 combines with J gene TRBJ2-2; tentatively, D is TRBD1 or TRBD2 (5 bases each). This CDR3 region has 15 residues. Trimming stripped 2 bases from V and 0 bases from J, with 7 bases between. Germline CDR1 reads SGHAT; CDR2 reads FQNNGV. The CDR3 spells CASSLRGANTGELFF. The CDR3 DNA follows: TGTGCCAGCAGCTTACGGGGCGCGAACACCGGGGAGCTGTTTTTT.

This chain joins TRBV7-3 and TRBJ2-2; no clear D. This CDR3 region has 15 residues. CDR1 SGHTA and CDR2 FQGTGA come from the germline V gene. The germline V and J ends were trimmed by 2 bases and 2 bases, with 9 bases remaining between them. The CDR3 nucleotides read TGTGCCAGCAGCTTATCCCGGGTCAACACCGGGGAGCTGTTTTTT. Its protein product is CASSLSRVNTGELFF.

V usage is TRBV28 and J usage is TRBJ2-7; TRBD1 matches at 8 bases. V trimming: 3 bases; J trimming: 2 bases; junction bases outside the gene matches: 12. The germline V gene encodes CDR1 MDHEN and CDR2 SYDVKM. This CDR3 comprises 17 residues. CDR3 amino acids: CASSLPARTGRTYEQYF. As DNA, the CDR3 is TGTGCCAGCAGTTTGCCCGCGCGGACAGGGAGGACCTACGAGCAGTACTTC.